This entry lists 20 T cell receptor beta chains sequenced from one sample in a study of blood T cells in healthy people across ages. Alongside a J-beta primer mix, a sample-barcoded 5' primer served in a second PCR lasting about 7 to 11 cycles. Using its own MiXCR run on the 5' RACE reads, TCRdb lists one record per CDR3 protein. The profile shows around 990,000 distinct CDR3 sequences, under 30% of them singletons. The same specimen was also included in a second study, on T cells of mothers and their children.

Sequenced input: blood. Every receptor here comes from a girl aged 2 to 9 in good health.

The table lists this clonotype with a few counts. CDR3: CSVLQLNEQFF. CDR3 DNA: TGCAGCGTCCTCCAACTTAATGAGCAGTTCTTC. The chain links TRBV29-1 to TRBJ2-1, with unresolved D. Trimming stripped 6 bases from V and 7 bases from J, with 10 bases between. This CDR3 region has 11 residues. Germline CDR1 is SQVTM and CDR2 is ANQGSEA.

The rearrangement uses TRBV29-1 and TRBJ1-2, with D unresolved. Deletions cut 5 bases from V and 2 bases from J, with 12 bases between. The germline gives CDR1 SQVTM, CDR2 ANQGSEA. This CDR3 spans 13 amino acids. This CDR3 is CSVQFPGNYGYTF. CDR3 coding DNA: TGCAGCGTTCAATTTCCTGGGAACTATGGCTACACCTTC.

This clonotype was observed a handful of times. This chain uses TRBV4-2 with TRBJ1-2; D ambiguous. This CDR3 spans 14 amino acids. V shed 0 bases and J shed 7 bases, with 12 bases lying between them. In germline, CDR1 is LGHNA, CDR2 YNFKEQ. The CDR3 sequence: CASSQDLGGGGYTF. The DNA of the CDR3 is TGTGCCAGCAGCCAAGATCTTGGAGGTGGTGGCTACACCTTC.

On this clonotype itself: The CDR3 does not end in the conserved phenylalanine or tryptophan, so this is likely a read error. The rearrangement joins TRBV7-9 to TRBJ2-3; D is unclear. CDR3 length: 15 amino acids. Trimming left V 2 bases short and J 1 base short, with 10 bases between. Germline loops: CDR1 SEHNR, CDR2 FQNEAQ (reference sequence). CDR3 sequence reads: CASSLSNSRTDTQYC. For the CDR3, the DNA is TGTGCCAGCAGCTTATCGAACAGCCGCACAGATACGCAGTATTGT.

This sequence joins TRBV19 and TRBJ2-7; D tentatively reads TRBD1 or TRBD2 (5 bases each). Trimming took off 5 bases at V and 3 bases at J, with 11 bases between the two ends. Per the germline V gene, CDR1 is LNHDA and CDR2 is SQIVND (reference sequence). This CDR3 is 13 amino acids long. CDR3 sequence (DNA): TGTGCCAGTAGTGCCCGGGACCACTACGAGCAGTACTTC. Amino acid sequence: CASSARDHYEQYF.

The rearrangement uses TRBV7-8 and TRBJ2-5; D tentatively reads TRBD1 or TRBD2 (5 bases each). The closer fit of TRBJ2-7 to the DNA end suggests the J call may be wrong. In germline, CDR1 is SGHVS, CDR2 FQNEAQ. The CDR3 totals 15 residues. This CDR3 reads CASSFPGTANYEQYF. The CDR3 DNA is TGTGCCAGCAGCTTCCCAGGGACGGCTAATTACGAGCAGTACTTC.

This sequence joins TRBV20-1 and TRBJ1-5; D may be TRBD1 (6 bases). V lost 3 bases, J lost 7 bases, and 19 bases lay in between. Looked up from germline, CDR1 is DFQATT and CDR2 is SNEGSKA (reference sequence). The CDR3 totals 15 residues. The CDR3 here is CSARSGEGQRQPQHF. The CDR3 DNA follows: TGCAGTGCTAGGTCAGGGGAGGGTCAGCGACAGCCCCAGCATTTT.

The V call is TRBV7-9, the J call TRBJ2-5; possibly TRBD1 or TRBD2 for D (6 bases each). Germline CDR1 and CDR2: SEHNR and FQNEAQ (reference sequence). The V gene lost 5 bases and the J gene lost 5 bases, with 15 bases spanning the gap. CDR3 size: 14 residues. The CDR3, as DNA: TGTGCCAGCAGCCCTCCGGGGGCCGGGGAGACCCAGTACTTC. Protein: CASSPPGAGETQYF.

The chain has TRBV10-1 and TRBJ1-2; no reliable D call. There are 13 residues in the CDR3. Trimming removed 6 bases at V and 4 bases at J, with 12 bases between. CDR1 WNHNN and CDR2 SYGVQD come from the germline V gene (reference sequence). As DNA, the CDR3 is TGCGCCAGCAGCCCGGGGTTGGTCTATGGCTACACCTTC. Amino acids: CASSPGLVYGYTF.

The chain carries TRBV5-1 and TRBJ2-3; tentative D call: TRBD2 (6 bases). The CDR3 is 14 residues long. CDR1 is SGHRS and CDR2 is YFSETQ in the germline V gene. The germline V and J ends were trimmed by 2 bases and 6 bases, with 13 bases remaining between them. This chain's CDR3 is CASSLYTGGDTQYF. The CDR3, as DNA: TGCGCCAGCAGCTTATACACAGGAGGGGATACGCAGTATTTT.

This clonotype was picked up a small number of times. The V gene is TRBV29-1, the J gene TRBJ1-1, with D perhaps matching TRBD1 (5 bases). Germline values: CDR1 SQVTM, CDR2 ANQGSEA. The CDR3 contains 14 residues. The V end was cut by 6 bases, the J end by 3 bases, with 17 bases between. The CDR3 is CSVGGVIRDTEAFF. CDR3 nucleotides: TGCAGCGTCGGTGGGGTTATCAGGGACACTGAAGCTTTCTTT.

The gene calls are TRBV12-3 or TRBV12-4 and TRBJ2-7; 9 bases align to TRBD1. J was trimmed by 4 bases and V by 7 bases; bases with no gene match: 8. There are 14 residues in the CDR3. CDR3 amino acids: CASNRQGVRYEQYF. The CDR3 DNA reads TGTGCCAGCAATCGACAGGGGGTCCGGTACGAGCAGTACTTC.

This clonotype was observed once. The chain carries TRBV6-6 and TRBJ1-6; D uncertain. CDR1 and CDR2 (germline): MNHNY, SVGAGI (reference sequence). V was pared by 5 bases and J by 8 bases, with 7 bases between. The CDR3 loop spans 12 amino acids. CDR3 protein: CASSMEHSPLHF. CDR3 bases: TGTGCCAGCAGTATGGAGCATTCACCCCTCCACTTT.

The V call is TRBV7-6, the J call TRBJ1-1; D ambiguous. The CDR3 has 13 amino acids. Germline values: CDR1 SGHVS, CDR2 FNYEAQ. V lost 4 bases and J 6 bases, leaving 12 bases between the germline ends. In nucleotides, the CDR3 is TGTGCCAGCAGCTCCTTGTCAGGACCTGAAGCTTTCTTT. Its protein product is CASSSLSGPEAFF.

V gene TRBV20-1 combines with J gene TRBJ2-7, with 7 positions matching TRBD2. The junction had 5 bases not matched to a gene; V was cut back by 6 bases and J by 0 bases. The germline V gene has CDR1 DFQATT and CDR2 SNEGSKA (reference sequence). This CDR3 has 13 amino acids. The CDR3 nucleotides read TGCAGTGCCCTGGGGGGGGGCTCCTACGAGCAGTACTTC. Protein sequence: CSALGGGSYEQYF.

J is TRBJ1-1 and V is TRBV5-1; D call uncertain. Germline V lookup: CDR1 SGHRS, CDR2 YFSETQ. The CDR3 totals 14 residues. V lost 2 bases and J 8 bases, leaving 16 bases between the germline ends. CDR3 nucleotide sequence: TGCGCCAGCAGCTTTTTAGAGACGGCCATAGAAGCTTTCTTT. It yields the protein CASSFLETAIEAFF.

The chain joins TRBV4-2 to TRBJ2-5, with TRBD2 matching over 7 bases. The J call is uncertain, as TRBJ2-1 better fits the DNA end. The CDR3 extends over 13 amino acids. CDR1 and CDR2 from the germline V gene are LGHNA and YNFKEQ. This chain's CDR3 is CASSQDWGGEQFF. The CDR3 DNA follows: TGTGCCAGCAGCCAAGATTGGGGGGGGGAGCAGTTCTTC.

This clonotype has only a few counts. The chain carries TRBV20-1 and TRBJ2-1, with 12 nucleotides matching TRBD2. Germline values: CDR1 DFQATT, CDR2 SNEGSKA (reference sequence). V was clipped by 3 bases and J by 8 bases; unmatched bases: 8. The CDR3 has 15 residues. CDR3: CSASALAGGPDEQFF. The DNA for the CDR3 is TGCAGTGCTAGTGCCCTAGCGGGAGGGCCCGATGAGCAGTTCTTC.

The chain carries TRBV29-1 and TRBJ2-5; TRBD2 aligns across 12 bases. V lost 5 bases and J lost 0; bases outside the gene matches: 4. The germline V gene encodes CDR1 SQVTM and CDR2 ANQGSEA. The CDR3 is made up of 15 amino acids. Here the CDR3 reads CSVRTSGVYQETQYF. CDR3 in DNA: TGCAGCGTTCGGACTAGCGGGGTATACCAAGAGACCCAGTACTTC.

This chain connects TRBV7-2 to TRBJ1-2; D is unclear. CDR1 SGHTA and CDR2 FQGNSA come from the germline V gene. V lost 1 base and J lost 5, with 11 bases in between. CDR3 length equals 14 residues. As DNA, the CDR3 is TGTGCCAGCAGCTTAGTAGGACGGAGTTATGGCTACACCTTC. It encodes CASSLVGRSYGYTF.